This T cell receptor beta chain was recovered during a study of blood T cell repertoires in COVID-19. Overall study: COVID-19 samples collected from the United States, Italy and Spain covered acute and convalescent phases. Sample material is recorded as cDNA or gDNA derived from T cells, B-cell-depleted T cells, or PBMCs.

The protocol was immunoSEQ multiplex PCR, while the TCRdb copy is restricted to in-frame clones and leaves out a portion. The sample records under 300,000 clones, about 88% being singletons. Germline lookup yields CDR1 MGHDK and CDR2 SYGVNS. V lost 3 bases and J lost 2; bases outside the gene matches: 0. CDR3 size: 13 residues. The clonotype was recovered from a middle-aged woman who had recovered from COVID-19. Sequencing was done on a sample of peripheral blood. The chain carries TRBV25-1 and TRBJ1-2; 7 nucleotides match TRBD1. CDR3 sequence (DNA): TGTGCCAGCAGTGACAGGGGGAACTATGGCTACACCTTC. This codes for CASSDRGNYGYTF.